Listed below are T cell receptor beta chains from one sample, sequenced in a study of long-term antiretroviral therapy in people with HIV. TCRdb keeps only in-frame clones here, not all; method: immunoSEQ multiplex PCR. The sample includes 30,000 to 40,000 clones, roughly four fifths seen only once; the top ten take around 6.3%. Sequenced here: unsorted PBMCs, sampled 0.6 years after starting antiretroviral therapy. The source is a man between 18 and 35 years old with HIV. CDR3s include the opening cysteine and the closing phenylalanine or tryptophan. D genes are given only for firm matches. Clone size is not always given. Where it is, it says once, few, many or a class for expanded clones.

clone size: -; V gene: TRBV7-9; J gene: TRBJ1-3; D gene: -; CDR3 DNA: TGTGCCAGCAGCCCGGGCCTATACTCTGGAAACACCATATATTTT; CDR3 protein: CASSPGLYSGNTIYF
clone size: few; V gene: TRBV15; J gene: TRBJ2-7; D gene: -; CDR3 DNA: TGTGCCACCAGCAGAGAACGGACTCCAGCTGGGGAGTACTTC; CDR3 protein: CATSRERTPAGEYF
clone size: once; V gene: TRBV5-1; J gene: TRBJ2-7; D gene: -; CDR3 DNA: TGCGCCAGCTCCCGAATGGGTATCGAGCAGTACTTC; CDR3 protein: CASSRMGIEQYF
clone size: -; V gene: TRBV4-3; J gene: TRBJ2-3; D gene: -; CDR3 DNA: TGCGCCAGCAGCCAAGCCCCGGACCCTAGCACAGATACGCAGTATTTT; CDR3 protein: CASSQAPDPSTDTQYF
clone size: -; V gene: TRBV4-3; J gene: TRBJ2-7; D gene: -; CDR3 DNA: TGCGCCAGCAGCCATGGGGCGGATTACGAGCAGTACTTC; CDR3 protein: CASSHGADYEQYF
clone size: -; V gene: TRBV7-2; J gene: TRBJ2-3; D gene: TRBD1; CDR3 DNA: TGTGCCAGCACCCAGGGGGTGGGAACAGATACGCAGTATTTT; CDR3 protein: CASTQGVGTDTQYF
clone size: -; V gene: TRBV19; J gene: TRBJ2-7; D gene: -; CDR3 DNA: TGTGCCAGTAGTATCGCAGGGATCGGCTACGAGCAGTACTTC; CDR3 protein: CASSIAGIGYEQYF
clone size: -; V gene: TRBV11-2; J gene: TRBJ2-1; D gene: -; CDR3 DNA: TGTGCCAGCAGCTTAGTCTCCACGTACAATGAGCAGTTCTTC; CDR3 protein: CASSLVSTYNEQFF
clone size: large; V gene: TRBV28; J gene: TRBJ2-7; D gene: -; CDR3 DNA: TGTGCCAGCACTCCCGGCGACAAATACGAGCAGTACTTC; CDR3 protein: CASTPGDKYEQYF
clone size: -; V gene: TRBV9; J gene: TRBJ2-7; D gene: TRBD1; CDR3 DNA: TGTGCCAGCAGCGCGGGACAGGGAAACGAGCAGTACTTC; CDR3 protein: CASSAGQGNEQYF
clone size: -; V gene: TRBV5-8; J gene: TRBJ2-3; D gene: -; CDR3 DNA: TGTGCCAGCCCCGCTAGGGGCACAGATACGCAGTATTTT; CDR3 protein: CASPARGTDTQYF
clone size: -; V gene: TRBV9; J gene: TRBJ2-3; D gene: -; CDR3 DNA: TGTGCCAGCAGCGAGCCCCAGGATCTCGGTACGCAGTATTTT; CDR3 protein: CASSEPQDLGTQYF
clone size: -; V gene: TRBV6-1; J gene: TRBJ1-2; D gene: -; CDR3 DNA: TGTGCCAGCAGTGAAAATTGGGGGCGCGTGAGATACACCTTC; CDR3 protein: CASSENWGRVRYTF
clone size: -; V gene: TRBV27; J gene: TRBJ2-7; D gene: TRBD1; CDR3 DNA: TGTGCCAGCAGTTTAAAAGCGACAGGGTGGTACGAGCAGTACTTC; CDR3 protein: CASSLKATGWYEQYF
clone size: -; V gene: TRBV6-5; J gene: TRBJ2-6; D gene: -; CDR3 DNA: TGTGCCAGCAGTTGGACCGCTAGCAATGGGGCCAACGTCCTGACTTTC; CDR3 protein: CASSWTASNGANVLTF
clone size: -; V gene: TRBV28; J gene: TRBJ2-1; D gene: TRBD2; CDR3 DNA: TGTGCCAGCAGTTTAGGGACTAGCGGGAGGTCCGAGCAGTTCTTC; CDR3 protein: CASSLGTSGRSEQFF
clone size: -; V gene: TRBV28; J gene: TRBJ1-5; D gene: -; CDR3 DNA: TGTGCCAGCATCTCCAACGGGGAGGCTTTTAGCAATCAGCCCCAGCATTTT; CDR3 protein: CASISNGEAFSNQPQHF
clone size: -; V gene: TRBV6-4; J gene: TRBJ2-3; D gene: -; CDR3 DNA: TGTGCCAGCAGTGACGGGGCTAGCACAGATACGCAGTATTTT; CDR3 protein: CASSDGASTDTQYF
clone size: -; V gene: TRBV28; J gene: TRBJ2-7; D gene: -; CDR3 DNA: TGTGCCAGCAGGCCGGACAGTCGTTTCCAGCAGTACTTC; CDR3 protein: CASRPDSRFQQYF
clone size: -; V gene: TRBV7-9; J gene: TRBJ2-3; D gene: TRBD2; CDR3 DNA: TGTGCCAGCAGCCTCGGACTAGTTTCGCAGTATTTT; CDR3 protein: CASSLGLVSQYF
clone size: -; V gene: TRBV5-5; J gene: TRBJ2-1; D gene: -; CDR3 DNA: TGTGCCAGCAGCTTCGTGCGTGGCGGTGGTGAGCAGTTCTTC; CDR3 protein: CASSFVRGGGEQFF
clone size: -; V gene: TRBV11-2; J gene: TRBJ1-1; D gene: -; CDR3 DNA: TGTGCCAGCAGCTTAATTGACAGGAAGTATGAAGCTTTCTTT; CDR3 protein: CASSLIDRKYEAFF
clone size: once; V gene: TRBV11-2; J gene: TRBJ2-1; D gene: TRBD2; CDR3 DNA: TGTGCCAGCAGCTTAACTTGGGCTAGCGGGTCCTCCTACAATGAGCAGTTCTTC; CDR3 protein: CASSLTWASGSSYNEQFF
clone size: once; V gene: TRBV15; J gene: TRBJ1-1; D gene: -; CDR3 DNA: TGTGCCACCAGGAGCATCTGGGGGGGGGTAAACACTGAAGCTTTCTTT; CDR3 protein: CATRSIWGGVNTEAFF
clone size: -; V gene: TRBV5-4; J gene: TRBJ2-3; D gene: -; CDR3 DNA: TGTGCCAGCAGGGGGCAGGGGACCCATTCCACAGATACGCAGTATTTT; CDR3 protein: CASRGQGTHSTDTQYF
clone size: -; V gene: TRBV6-5; J gene: TRBJ2-1; D gene: -; CDR3 DNA: TGTGCCAGCAGTTACAATCGGCTTGCCCCCGCGGATGAGCAGTTCTTC; CDR3 protein: CASSYNRLAPADEQFF
clone size: once; V gene: TRBV5-1; J gene: TRBJ2-3; D gene: -; CDR3 DNA: TGCGCCAGCAGGGATTTAGCAGCCCCCACAGATACGCAGTATTTT; CDR3 protein: CASRDLAAPTDTQYF
clone size: -; V gene: TRBV28; J gene: TRBJ2-2; D gene: -; CDR3 DNA: TGTGCCAGCAGATCTTACACCGGGGAGCTGTTTTTT; CDR3 protein: CASRSYTGELFF
clone size: once; V gene: TRBV5-8; J gene: TRBJ2-3; D gene: -; CDR3 DNA: TGTGCCACCAACCCTGTGGGCAGGGGAGGGATGACAGATACGCAGTATTTT; CDR3 protein: CATNPVGRGGMTDTQYF
clone size: once; V gene: TRBV30; J gene: TRBJ2-7; D gene: -; CDR3 DNA: TGTGCCTGGAGTGGGAACGTACACGAGCAGTACTTC; CDR3 protein: CAWSGNVHEQYF
clone size: once; V gene: TRBV28; J gene: TRBJ2-7; D gene: TRBD1; CDR3 DNA: TGTGCCAGCAGTTCCTCGACAGGGTTTTTCTACGAGCAGTACTTC; CDR3 protein: CASSSSTGFFYEQYF
clone size: -; V gene: TRBV28; J gene: TRBJ2-7; D gene: -; CDR3 DNA: TGTGCCAGCACCCCGGGAGACAAATACGAGCAGTACTTC; CDR3 protein: CASTPGDKYEQYF
clone size: -; V gene: TRBV6-5; J gene: TRBJ2-1; D gene: -; CDR3 DNA: TGTGCCAGCGGCATGGTGAATGAGCAGTTCTTC; CDR3 protein: CASGMVNEQFF
clone size: -; V gene: TRBV5-1; J gene: TRBJ2-1; D gene: TRBD2; CDR3 DNA: TGCGCCAGCAGCTTGGCGGAACTAGCGGGTCTACCCCCATACAATGAGCAGTTCTTC; CDR3 protein: CASSLAELAGLPPYNEQFF
clone size: -; V gene: TRBV19; J gene: TRBJ2-3; D gene: -; CDR3 DNA: TGTGCCAGTACCAAACCGGACACCCCAGGGCGTCAGTATTTT; CDR3 protein: CASTKPDTPGRQYF
clone size: -; V gene: TRBV7-2; J gene: TRBJ2-1; D gene: TRBD1; CDR3 DNA: TGTGCCAGCAGCTTACTCGCCTCAGGGGGACATGAGCAGTTCTTC; CDR3 protein: CASSLLASGGHEQFF
clone size: -; V gene: TRBV6-6; J gene: TRBJ2-7; D gene: -; CDR3 DNA: TGTGCCAGCAAGGGGGGAGGAGTCGGCGAGCAGTACTTC; CDR3 protein: CASKGGGVGEQYF
clone size: once; V gene: TRBV18; J gene: TRBJ1-1; D gene: -; CDR3 DNA: TGTGCCAGCTCACCAGAGAACACTGAAGCTTTCTTT; CDR3 protein: CASSPENTEAFF